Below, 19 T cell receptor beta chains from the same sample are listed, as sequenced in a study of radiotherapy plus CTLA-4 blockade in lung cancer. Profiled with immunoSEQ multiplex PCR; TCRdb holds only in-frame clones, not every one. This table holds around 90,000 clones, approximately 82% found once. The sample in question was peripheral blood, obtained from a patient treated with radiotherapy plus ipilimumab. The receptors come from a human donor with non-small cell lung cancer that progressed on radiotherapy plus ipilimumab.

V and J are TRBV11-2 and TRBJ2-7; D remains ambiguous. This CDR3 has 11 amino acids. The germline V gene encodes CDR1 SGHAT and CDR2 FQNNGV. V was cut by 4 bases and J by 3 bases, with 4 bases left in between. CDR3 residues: CASSSNYEQYF. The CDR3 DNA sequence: TGTGCCAGCAGCTCGAACTACGAGCAGTACTTC.

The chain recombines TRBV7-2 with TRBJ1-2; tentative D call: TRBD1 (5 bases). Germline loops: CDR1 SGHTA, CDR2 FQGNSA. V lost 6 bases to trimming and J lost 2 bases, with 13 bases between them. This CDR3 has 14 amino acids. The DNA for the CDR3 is TGTGCCAGCAGGCGGAGAGGGGAAAACTATGGCTACACCTTC. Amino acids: CASRRRGENYGYTF.

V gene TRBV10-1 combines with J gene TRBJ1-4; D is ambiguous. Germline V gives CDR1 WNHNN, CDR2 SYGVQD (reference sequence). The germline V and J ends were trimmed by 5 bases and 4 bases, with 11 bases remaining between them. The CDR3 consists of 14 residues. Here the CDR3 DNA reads TGCGCCAGCAGTAAGCCAGGCGATAATGAAAAACTGTTTTTT. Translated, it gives CASSKPGDNEKLFF.

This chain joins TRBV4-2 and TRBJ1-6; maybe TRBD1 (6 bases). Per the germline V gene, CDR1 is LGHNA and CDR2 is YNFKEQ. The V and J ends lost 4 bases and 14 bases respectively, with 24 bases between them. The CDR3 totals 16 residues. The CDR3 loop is CASSPFGTKLDQTLHF. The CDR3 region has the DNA TGTGCCAGCAGCCCCTTCGGGACAAAGCTAGACCAAACCCTCCACTTT.

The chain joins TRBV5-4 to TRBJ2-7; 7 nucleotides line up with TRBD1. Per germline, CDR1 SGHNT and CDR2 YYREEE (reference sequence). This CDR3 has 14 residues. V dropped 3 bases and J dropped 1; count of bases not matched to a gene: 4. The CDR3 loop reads CASSSRQGSYEQYF. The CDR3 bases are TGTGCCAGCAGCTCCCGACAGGGTTCCTACGAGCAGTACTTC.

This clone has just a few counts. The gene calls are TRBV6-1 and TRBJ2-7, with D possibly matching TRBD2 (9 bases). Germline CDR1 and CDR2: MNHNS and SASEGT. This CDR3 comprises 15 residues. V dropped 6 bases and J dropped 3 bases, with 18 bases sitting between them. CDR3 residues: CASSQGASGIYEQYF. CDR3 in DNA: TGTGCCAGCAGCCAGGGGGCTAGCGGGATCTACGAGCAGTACTTC.

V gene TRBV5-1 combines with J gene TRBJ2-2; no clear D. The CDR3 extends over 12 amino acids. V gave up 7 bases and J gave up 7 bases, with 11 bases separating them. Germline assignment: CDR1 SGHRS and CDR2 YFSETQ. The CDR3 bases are TGCGCCAGCGGACGGACGGGCGGGGAGCTGTTTTTT. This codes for CASGRTGGELFF.

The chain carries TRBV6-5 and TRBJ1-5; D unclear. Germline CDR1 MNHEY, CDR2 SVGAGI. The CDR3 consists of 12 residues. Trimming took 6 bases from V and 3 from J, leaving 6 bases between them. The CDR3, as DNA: TGTGCCAGCAGGGGTTACAATCAGCCCCAGCATTTT. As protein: CASRGYNQPQHF.

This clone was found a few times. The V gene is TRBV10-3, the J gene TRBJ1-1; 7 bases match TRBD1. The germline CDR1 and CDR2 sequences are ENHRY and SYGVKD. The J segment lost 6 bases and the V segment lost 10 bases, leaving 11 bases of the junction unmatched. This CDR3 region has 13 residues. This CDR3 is CASDREVGSEAFF. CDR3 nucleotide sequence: TGTGCCAGTGACAGGGAGGTTGGTTCTGAAGCTTTCTTT.

The CDR3 coding sequence is TGCGCCAGCAGCTCGGCGGGGGGCCAAGCGGCAGATACGCAGTATTTT. This sequence encodes CASSSAGGQAADTQYF. The rearrangement uses TRBV5-1 and TRBJ2-3; 8 bases line up with TRBD2. CDR1 is SGHRS and CDR2 is YFSETQ in the germline V gene. The CDR3 is 16 amino acids. The V segment lost 3 bases and the J segment 4 bases; nucleotides outside the gene matches: 10.

The CDR3 spells CATSRVGVDQPQHF. CDR3 nucleotide sequence: TGTGCCACCAGCAGAGTAGGGGTTGATCAGCCCCAGCATTTT. The gene calls are TRBV15 and TRBJ1-5, with D perhaps matching TRBD1 (5 bases). Germline loops: CDR1 LNHNV, CDR2 YYDKDF (reference sequence). CDR3 length: 14 amino acids. Trimming left V 1 base short and J 5 bases short, with 9 bases between.

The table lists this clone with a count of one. The DNA for the CDR3 is TGCGCCAGCAGCTTGAGGGGACCGAACACTGAAGCTTTCTTT. Translation gives CASSLRGPNTEAFF. The rearrangement links TRBV5-1 to TRBJ1-1; the D gene is possibly TRBD1 (5 bases). The CDR3 is 14 residues long. CDR1 is SGHRS and CDR2 is YFSETQ in the germline V gene. The V end lost 1 base, the J end lost 1 base, and 8 bases lay between the germline ends.

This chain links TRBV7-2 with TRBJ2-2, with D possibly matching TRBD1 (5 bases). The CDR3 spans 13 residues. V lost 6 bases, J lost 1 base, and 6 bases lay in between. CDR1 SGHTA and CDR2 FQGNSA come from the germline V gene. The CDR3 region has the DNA TGTGCCAGCAGTGGACAGAACACCGGGGAGCTGTTTTTT. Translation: CASSGQNTGELFF.

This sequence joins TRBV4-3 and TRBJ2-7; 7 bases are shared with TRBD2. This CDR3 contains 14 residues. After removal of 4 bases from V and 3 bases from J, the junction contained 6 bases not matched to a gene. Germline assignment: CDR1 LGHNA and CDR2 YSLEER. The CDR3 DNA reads TGCGCCAGCAGCCGGCTTTCGGGGGGCTACGAGCAGTACTTC. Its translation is CASSRLSGGYEQYF.

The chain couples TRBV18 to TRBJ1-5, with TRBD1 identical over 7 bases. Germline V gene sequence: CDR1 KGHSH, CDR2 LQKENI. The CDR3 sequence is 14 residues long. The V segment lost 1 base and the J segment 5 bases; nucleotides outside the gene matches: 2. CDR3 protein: CASSPLGTDQPQHF. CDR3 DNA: TGTGCCAGCTCACCACTTGGGACAGATCAGCCCCAGCATTTT.

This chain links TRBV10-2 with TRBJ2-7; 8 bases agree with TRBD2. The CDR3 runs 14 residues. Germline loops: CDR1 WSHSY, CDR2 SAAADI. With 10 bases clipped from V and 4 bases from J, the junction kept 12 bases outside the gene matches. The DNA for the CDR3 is TGCGCCACCGGGGGGGGCGGGAGGCTGTACGAGCAGTACTTC. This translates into CATGGGGRLYEQYF.

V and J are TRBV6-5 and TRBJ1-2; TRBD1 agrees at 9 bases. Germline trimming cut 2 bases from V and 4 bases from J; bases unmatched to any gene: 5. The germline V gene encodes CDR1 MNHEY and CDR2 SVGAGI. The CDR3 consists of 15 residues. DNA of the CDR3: TGTGCCAGCAGTTACCACTCGGGACAGGGCTATGGCTACACCTTC. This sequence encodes CASSYHSGQGYGYTF.

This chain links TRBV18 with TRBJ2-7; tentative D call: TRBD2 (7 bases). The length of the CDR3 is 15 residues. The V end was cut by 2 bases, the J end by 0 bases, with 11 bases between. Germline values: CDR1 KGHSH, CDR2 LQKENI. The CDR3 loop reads CASSPTAGASYEQYF. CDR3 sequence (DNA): TGTGCCAGCTCACCAACGGCGGGGGCCTCCTACGAGCAGTACTTC.

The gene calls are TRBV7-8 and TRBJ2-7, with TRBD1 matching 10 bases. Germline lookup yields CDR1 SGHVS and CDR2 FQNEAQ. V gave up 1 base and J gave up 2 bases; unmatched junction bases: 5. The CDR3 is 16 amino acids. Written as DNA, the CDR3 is TGTGCCAGCAGCTTAGTCGGACAGGGGGAGACCTACGAGCAGTACTTC. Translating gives CASSLVGQGETYEQYF.